Listed here are 8 T cell receptor beta chains from one sample, sequenced in a study of response to subunit inactivated influenza vaccine. TCRdb independently ran MiXCR on the RT-PCR reads; one entry per CDR3 protein. The repertoire includes a few hundred thousand distinct CDR3 sequences, 6% to 9% of them detected once, and around 13% sits in the top ten. Specimen: PBMCs from blood, collected less than 30 months after vaccination. These receptors were taken from a man between 50 and 75 years old who received an inactivated influenza vaccine.

This clonotype was detected many times. V usage is TRBV12-3 or TRBV12-4 and J usage is TRBJ1-5, with 7 bases lining up with TRBD1. The CDR3 contains 13 residues. The V gene end was trimmed by 7 bases and the J gene end by 2 bases; junction bases not matched to a gene: 2. The CDR3 loop reads CASTTGGNQPQHF. The CDR3 DNA reads as TGTGCCAGCACAACAGGGGGCAATCAGCCCCAGCATTTT.

This clonotype was counted ten times or more. The V and J genes are TRBV7-2 and TRBJ2-1; no reliable D call. Germline loops: CDR1 SGHTA, CDR2 FQGNSA. The germline V and J ends were trimmed by 5 bases and 2 bases, with 13 bases remaining between them. The CDR3 extends over 15 amino acids. CDR3 nucleotides: TGTGCCAGCAGCCCCACATCAATTGCCTACAATGAGCAGTTCTTC. This gives the protein CASSPTSIAYNEQFF.

This clonotype was recorded many times. CDR3 sequence: CASSLDLGMNTEAFF. The CDR3 region has the DNA TGTGCCAGCAGCTTAGATCTGGGGATGAACACTGAAGCTTTCTTT. The chain combines TRBV7-9 with TRBJ1-1; the D is unclear. V shed 1 base and J shed 0 bases, with 9 bases lying between them. Germline CDR1 SEHNR, CDR2 FQNEAQ (reference sequence). This CDR3 contains 15 residues.

There are a few counts of this clonotype. This chain joins TRBV29-1 and TRBJ2-1; maybe TRBD1 (6 bases). Trimming stripped 1 base from V and 0 bases from J, with 10 bases between. The CDR3 has 15 amino acids. Germline loops: CDR1 SQVTM, CDR2 ANQGSEA. The CDR3 spells CSVEGQDNSYNEQFF. In nucleotides, the CDR3 is TGCAGCGTTGAAGGACAGGACAACTCCTACAATGAGCAGTTCTTC.

This clonotype was seen a few times. The J gene is TRBJ2-7, the V gene TRBV29-1; D is unclear. The ends were cut back, 4 bases at V and 1 base at J, with 14 bases in the middle. The CDR3 is made up of 14 amino acids. Looked up from germline, CDR1 is SQVTM and CDR2 is ANQGSEA. The CDR3 coding sequence is TGCAGCGTTGTTAAGGCGGCTCATTCCTACGAGCAGTACTTC. As protein: CSVVKAAHSYEQYF.

V gene TRBV10-3 combines with J gene TRBJ2-3, with no clear D. This CDR3 contains 13 residues. V was pared by 9 bases and J by 3 bases, with 13 bases between. The V gene's germline CDR1 is ENHRY and CDR2 SYGVKD. CDR3 sequence reads: CAMNSGRTDTQYF. CDR3 in DNA: TGTGCCATGAATTCCGGACGGACAGATACGCAGTATTTT.

This clonotype was seen more than once but under ten times. The chain links TRBV7-2 to TRBJ2-1, with D perhaps matching TRBD2 (6 bases). Trimming took off 5 bases at V and 8 bases at J, with 22 bases between the two ends. The CDR3 totals 16 residues. CDR1 SGHTA and CDR2 FQGNSA come from the germline V gene. CDR3 loop: CASSPGLRGPAHEQFF. The CDR3 DNA reads as TGTGCCAGCAGCCCCGGACTAAGAGGGCCGGCCCATGAGCAGTTCTTC.

This chain connects TRBV4-3 to TRBJ2-7; D not resolved. Germline loops: CDR1 LGHNA, CDR2 YSLEER. This CDR3 has 15 amino acids. The V gene lost 0 bases and the J gene lost 2 bases, with 11 bases spanning the gap. The CDR3 bases are TGCGCCAGCAGCCAAGACGGCGTTGGGGCCTACGAGCAGTACTTC. Its protein is CASSQDGVGAYEQYF.